The 15 T cell receptor beta chains listed next were all sequenced from one sample in a study of cytomegalovirus exposure and HLA in healthy donors. Produced via immunoSEQ multiplex PCR; TCRdb's table is partial and in-frame only. The data hold 150,000 to 250,000 clones, with around 80% observed a single time. The material sequenced was PBMCs. These receptors were taken from a woman in her twenties or thirties in good health and CMV-seronegative.

The V gene is TRBV10-1, the J gene TRBJ1-1, with 8 bases fitting TRBD1. Germline loops: CDR1 WNHNN, CDR2 SYGVQD (reference sequence). The CDR3 sequence is 17 residues long. J gave up 2 bases and V 6 bases, and 14 bases lay outside the gene matches. CDR3 in amino acids: CASRANPRDRQNTEAFF. In DNA form, the CDR3 reads TGCGCCAGCAGGGCTAACCCCCGGGACAGGCAAAACACTGAAGCTTTCTTT.

This clone occurred a few times. This rearrangement joins TRBV7-9 to TRBJ2-7, with a weak D call TRBD2 (6 bases). This CDR3 has 13 residues. V lost 7 bases to trimming and J lost 3 bases, with 13 bases between them. Germline CDR1 reads SEHNR; CDR2 reads FQNEAQ (reference sequence). The CDR3 sequence is CASTPGTLYEQYF. DNA for the CDR3: TGTGCCAGCACCCCGGGGACTCTCTACGAGCAGTACTTC.

Within the sample, this clone is medium-sized (0.01 to 0.1%). The rearrangement joins TRBV6-4 to TRBJ2-2; tentatively, D is TRBD2 (5 bases). The V gene lost 3 bases and the J gene lost 3 bases, with 5 bases spanning the gap. The CDR3 is made up of 13 amino acids. CDR1 and CDR2 (germline): MRHNA, SNTAGT. CDR3 in amino acids: CASSEEDTGELFF. In nucleotides, the CDR3 is TGTGCCAGCAGTGAGGAGGACACCGGGGAGCTGTTTTTT.

The chain employs TRBV7-9 and TRBJ2-2, with D possibly TRBD1 on 6 matching bases. Trimming removed 5 bases from V and 1 base from J, with 17 bases in between. The CDR3 contains 17 residues. Germline V gives CDR1 SEHNR, CDR2 FQNEAQ (reference sequence). The CDR3 reads CASSPVGGILNTGELFF. CDR3 DNA sequence: TGTGCCAGCAGCCCCGTTGGGGGCATACTGAACACCGGGGAGCTGTTTTTT. The full variable domain, its missing parts supplied by reference TRBV7-9 and TRBJ2-2, is DTGVSQNPRHKITKRGQNVTFRCDPISEHNRLYWYRQTLGQGPEFLTYFQNEAQLEKSRLLSDRFSAERPKGSFSTLEIQRTEQGDSAMYLCASSPVGGILNTGELFFGEGSRLTVL.

As for this clone: This same CDR3 is encoded by further DNA sequences in the sample. The chain combines TRBV30 with TRBJ2-1, with TRBD2 matching over 10 bases. Losses at the gene ends were 1 base for V and 5 bases for J; bases not matched to a gene: 2. In germline, CDR1 is GTSNPN, CDR2 SVGIG (reference sequence). This CDR3 contains 14 residues. CDR3 loop: CAWSGLAGDNEQFF. The CDR3 DNA reads TGTGCCTGGAGTGGACTAGCGGGCGACAATGAGCAGTTCTTC.

The V call is TRBV18, the J call TRBJ2-1, with 7 bases aligning to TRBD2. V lost 2 bases, J lost 4 bases, and 11 bases stayed unmatched. Germline assignment: CDR1 KGHSH and CDR2 LQKENI. The length of the CDR3 is 17 residues. The CDR3 spells CASSPTLAPTEYNEQFF. The CDR3 DNA sequence: TGTGCCAGCTCACCAACACTAGCGCCTACGGAGTACAATGAGCAGTTCTTC.

The chain joins TRBV5-1 to TRBJ2-3, with 8 positions matching TRBD2. This CDR3 is built from 14 residues. Germline V gene sequence: CDR1 SGHRS, CDR2 YFSETQ. V trimming: 4 bases; J trimming: 5 bases; junction bases outside the gene matches: 6. CDR3 nucleotides: TGCGCCAGCAGCCGCCCCGGGGGGGGAGATACGCAGTATTTT. It translates to CASSRPGGGDTQYF.

This clone has at least ten counts. This sequence joins TRBV4-2 and TRBJ1-3; D remains ambiguous. Germline CDR1 reads LGHNA; CDR2 reads YNFKEQ. Deletions cut 0 bases from V and 2 bases from J, with 17 bases between. The CDR3 length is 18 residues. Here the CDR3 reads CASSQDPGRRDTGNTIYF. CDR3 coding DNA: TGTGCCAGCAGCCAAGATCCTGGACGCCGGGATACTGGAAACACCATATATTTT.

This clone was detected only a few times. This chain connects TRBV27 to TRBJ1-2; the D gene is possibly TRBD1 (6 bases). The CDR3 spans 13 residues. Germline values: CDR1 MNHEY, CDR2 SMNVEV (reference sequence). V was cut by 5 bases and J by 6 bases, with 13 bases left in between. The chain's CDR3 is CASSSWTADGYTF. The DNA of the CDR3 is TGTGCCAGCAGTAGTTGGACAGCCGATGGCTACACCTTC.

The chain combines TRBV30 with TRBJ1-1, with D uncertain. This CDR3 contains 13 residues. From germline, CDR1 is GTSNPN and CDR2 SVGIG (reference sequence). Deletions cut 4 bases from V and 1 base from J, with 10 bases between. The CDR3 region has the DNA TGTGCCTGGACAAAGCCCGGGAACACTGAAGCTTTCTTT. It is translated as CAWTKPGNTEAFF.

This clone has a handful of counts. The chain links TRBV7-8 to TRBJ2-7; D may be TRBD1 (6 bases). The V end lost 3 bases, the J end lost 8 bases, and 11 bases lay between the germline ends. CDR1 and CDR2 (germline): SGHVS, FQNEAQ. The CDR3 runs 12 residues. The CDR3 bases are TGTGCCAGCAGCTTTAAACAGGGAAAGCAGTACTTC. Protein sequence: CASSFKQGKQYF.

This clone was detected once. The rearrangement uses TRBV5-1 and TRBJ2-7; 11 bases align to TRBD1. Germline assignment: CDR1 SGHRS and CDR2 YFSETQ. The CDR3 extends over 15 amino acids. With 5 bases clipped from V and 3 bases from J, the junction kept 7 bases outside the gene matches. The CDR3 reads CASSSPGTGGYEQYF. The DNA of the CDR3 is TGCGCCAGCAGTTCCCCCGGGACAGGGGGCTACGAGCAGTACTTC.

The V gene is TRBV5-8, the J gene TRBJ2-7; D may be TRBD1 (6 bases). Germline CDR1 is SGHTS and CDR2 is YDEGEE. The CDR3 has 14 residues. V was shortened by 2 bases and J by 1 base, with 10 bases between the two germline ends. The CDR3 bases are TGTGCCAGCAGCTTTAAGACAGGATCCTACGAGCAGTACTTC. It is translated as CASSFKTGSYEQYF.

The DNA for the CDR3 is TGTGCCAGCAGCGTAGCAATAGGGGGGGCAACTTTTCGCGGCTACACCTTC. Protein sequence: CASSVAIGGATFRGYTF. The chain links TRBV9 to TRBJ1-2; D might be TRBD1 (6 bases). V lost 0 bases, J lost 8 bases, and 23 bases lay in between. Germline V lookup: CDR1 SGDLS, CDR2 YYNGEE. This CDR3 is built from 17 residues. The variable domain in full, completed from reference TRBV9 and TRBJ1-2, reads DSGVTQTPKHLITATGQRVTLRCSPRSGDLSVYWYQQSLDQGLQFLIQYYNGEERAKGNILERFSAQQFPDLHSELNLSSLELGDSALYFCASSVAIGGATFRGYTFGSGTRLTVV.

This sequence joins TRBV27 and TRBJ2-5; D is undetermined. Looked up from germline, CDR1 is MNHEY and CDR2 is SMNVEV (reference sequence). The CDR3 covers 12 residues. V gave up 2 bases and J gave up 7 bases, with 8 bases separating them. CDR3 in DNA: TGTGCCAGCAGTTTAGGTAGTGGGACCCAGTACTTC. Amino acid sequence: CASSLGSGTQYF.